The rows below give T cell receptor beta chains drawn from one sample of a study of response to subunit inactivated influenza vaccine. TCRdb ran MiXCR on the RT-PCR reads and lists one entry per CDR3 protein. The repertoire holds about 500,000 distinct CDR3 sequences, with under 15% as singletons. The source was PBMCs from blood, collected around seven weeks after vaccination. The receptors stem from a man in his fifties or sixties who received an inactivated influenza vaccine. CDR3s include the opening cysteine and the closing phenylalanine or tryptophan. The order of the fields is V gene, D gene, J gene, clone size, CDR3 protein, CDR3 DNA. D genes are given only for firm matches. The size entry is marked missing in some rows and otherwise reads once, few, many or a size class.

TRBV7-2	.	TRBJ2-7	many	CASSLALYEQYF	TGTGCCAGCAGCTTAGCCCTCTACGAGCAGTACTTC
TRBV4-1	TRBD1	TRBJ2-7	many	CASSPRDSYEQYF	TGCGCCAGCAGCCCCCGGGACAGCTACGAGCAGTACTTC
TRBV5-1	.	TRBJ2-1	.	CASSRRPGPQTNEQFF	TGCGCCAGCAGCAGACGCCCGGGACCGCAGACGAATGAGCAGTTCTTC
TRBV15	TRBD1	TRBJ2-6	few	CATSWDRGGSGANVLTF	TGTGCCACCAGTTGGGACAGGGGGGGCTCTGGGGCCAACGTCCTGACTTTC
TRBV3-1	TRBD2	TRBJ2-1	few	CASSQGLTSGANEQFF	TGTGCCAGCAGCCAAGGTCTAACTAGCGGAGCGAATGAGCAGTTCTTC
TRBV4-3	TRBD1	TRBJ2-1	.	CASSQDWDRGRDEQFF	TGCGCCAGCAGCCAAGATTGGGACAGGGGGCGTGATGAGCAGTTCTTC
TRBV24-1	.	TRBJ2-7	many	CATSDSGPSSYEQYF	TGTGCCACCAGTGATTCCGGGCCAAGCTCCTACGAGCAGTACTTC
TRBV3-1	.	TRBJ2-6	.	CASSQDTGRGANVLTF	TGTGCCAGCAGCCAAGATACAGGGAGAGGGGCCAACGTCCTGACTTTC
TRBV20-1	.	TRBJ1-2	few	CSANGNYGYTF	TGCAGTGCGAATGGAAACTATGGCTACACCTTC
TRBV6-5	.	TRBJ2-4	few	CASSYTAPGGIQYF	TGTGCCAGCAGTTACACGGCGCCCGGGGGCATTCAGTACTTC
TRBV6-2/TRBV6-3	.	TRBJ2-5	few	CASRESDWSGQETQYF	TGTGCCAGCAGAGAAAGTGACTGGTCGGGCCAAGAGACCCAGTACTTC
TRBV20-1	TRBD2	TRBJ2-5	.	CSAMFPLAGVRETQYF	TGCAGTGCTATGTTCCCGTTAGCGGGGGTTCGGGAGACCCAGTACTTC
TRBV12-3/TRBV12-4	TRBD2	TRBJ2-3	.	CASTHPGLAGAGPIYTQYF	TGTGCCAGCACCCACCCAGGACTAGCGGGAGCAGGCCCGATCTATACGCAGTATTTT
TRBV5-5	.	TRBJ2-5	many	CASSLLGVETQYF	TGTGCCAGCAGCTTGTTGGGCGTGGAGACCCAGTACTTC
TRBV15	.	TRBJ1-5	many	CATSREGNSNQPQHF	TGTGCCACCAGCAGAGAGGGGAATAGCAATCAGCCCCAGCATTTT
TRBV5-6	TRBD2	TRBJ2-1	few	CASSTYSGSYNEQFF	TGTGCCAGCAGCACCTATAGCGGGAGTTACAATGAGCAGTTCTTC